What follows describes a single T cell receptor beta chain. This clonotype was picked up many times. The antigen it binds to is not known. Qualities for individual bases were not recorded, and no much larger clone is one base off. This sample is part of a study of early T cells in non-severe SARS-CoV-2 infection (dated by TCRdb to the early 2020s). Regarding the study in general: Because TCR sequencing relied on bulk RNA taken from unsorted whole blood, pairing of alpha and beta chains was not possible.

The germline V gene (reference sequence) provides CDR1 SEHNR and CDR2 FQNEAQ. Compared with germline, V lacks 4 bases and J lacks 8 bases; bases without a gene match: 11. The CDR3 runs 15 amino acids, cysteine and phenylalanine included. The entry retains the CDR3 DNA only, 45 bases that are in frame from base 1. What the study reported, not specific to this receptor: VDJdb matching was skewed toward anti-spike CD8 responses, so virus-specific expansions were likely underestimated and private and CD4 specificities were missed.

A case-control design nested within a healthcare worker cohort in London, UK, was used, with weekly nasopharyngeal swab PCR tests and blood sampling performed. Healthcare workers were recruited between 23 and 31 March 2020, during the week of the UK lockdown, and were followed weekly for up to roughly 15 weeks. The library was obtained by 5' RACE. The sample was run on a NextSeq 500. Unique molecular identifiers were attached to individual cDNA molecules in the TCR library protocol so that sequencing error and PCR bias could be corrected. Both TCR alpha and beta chains were sequenced, and tight co-correlation was observed between alpha and beta sequence abundances in each sample. Concerning the study's data processing: Decombinator V4 was used to annotate the V gene, J gene and CDR3 of the TCR sequences. TCRs were defined as expanded if a significant change between any two time points was detected under a Poisson model with p below 0.0001. TCR abundances were normalised to the total number of TCRs sequenced per sample and were expressed as counts per million. TRAV1-2 paired with TRAJ12, TRAJ20 or TRAJ33 defined MAIT TCRs, while TRAV10 paired with TRAJ18 defined iNKT TCRs. VDJdb, accessed 1 November 2021, was searched for CMV, EBV and SARS-CoV-2 annotated TCRs, excluding TCRs annotated for multiple antigens. The public reads were run again by TCRdb, first through fastp at Q25 and then through MiXCR, and only productive beta chains were kept. CDR3 protein sequences are deduplicated, and each keeps its most common genes and DNA. These V and J calls derive from TCRdb rather than the authors' analysis. The sample table lists approximately 39,000 distinct CDR3 sequences, under 5% of them with a count of one. Of the sample, about 16% falls within the top ten clones.

The receptor's source is an adult who was a healthcare worker with PCR-confirmed SARS-CoV-2 infection or an uninfected control (not recorded which). Specimen: whole blood. The sequence joins TRBV7-9 to TRBJ2-1; 7 bases in the junction line up with TRBD2. DNA sequence: TGTGCCAGCAGCTCACAGAGCGGGACCGGGGATGAGCAGTTCTTC. Its coded protein is CASSSQSGTGDEQFF.